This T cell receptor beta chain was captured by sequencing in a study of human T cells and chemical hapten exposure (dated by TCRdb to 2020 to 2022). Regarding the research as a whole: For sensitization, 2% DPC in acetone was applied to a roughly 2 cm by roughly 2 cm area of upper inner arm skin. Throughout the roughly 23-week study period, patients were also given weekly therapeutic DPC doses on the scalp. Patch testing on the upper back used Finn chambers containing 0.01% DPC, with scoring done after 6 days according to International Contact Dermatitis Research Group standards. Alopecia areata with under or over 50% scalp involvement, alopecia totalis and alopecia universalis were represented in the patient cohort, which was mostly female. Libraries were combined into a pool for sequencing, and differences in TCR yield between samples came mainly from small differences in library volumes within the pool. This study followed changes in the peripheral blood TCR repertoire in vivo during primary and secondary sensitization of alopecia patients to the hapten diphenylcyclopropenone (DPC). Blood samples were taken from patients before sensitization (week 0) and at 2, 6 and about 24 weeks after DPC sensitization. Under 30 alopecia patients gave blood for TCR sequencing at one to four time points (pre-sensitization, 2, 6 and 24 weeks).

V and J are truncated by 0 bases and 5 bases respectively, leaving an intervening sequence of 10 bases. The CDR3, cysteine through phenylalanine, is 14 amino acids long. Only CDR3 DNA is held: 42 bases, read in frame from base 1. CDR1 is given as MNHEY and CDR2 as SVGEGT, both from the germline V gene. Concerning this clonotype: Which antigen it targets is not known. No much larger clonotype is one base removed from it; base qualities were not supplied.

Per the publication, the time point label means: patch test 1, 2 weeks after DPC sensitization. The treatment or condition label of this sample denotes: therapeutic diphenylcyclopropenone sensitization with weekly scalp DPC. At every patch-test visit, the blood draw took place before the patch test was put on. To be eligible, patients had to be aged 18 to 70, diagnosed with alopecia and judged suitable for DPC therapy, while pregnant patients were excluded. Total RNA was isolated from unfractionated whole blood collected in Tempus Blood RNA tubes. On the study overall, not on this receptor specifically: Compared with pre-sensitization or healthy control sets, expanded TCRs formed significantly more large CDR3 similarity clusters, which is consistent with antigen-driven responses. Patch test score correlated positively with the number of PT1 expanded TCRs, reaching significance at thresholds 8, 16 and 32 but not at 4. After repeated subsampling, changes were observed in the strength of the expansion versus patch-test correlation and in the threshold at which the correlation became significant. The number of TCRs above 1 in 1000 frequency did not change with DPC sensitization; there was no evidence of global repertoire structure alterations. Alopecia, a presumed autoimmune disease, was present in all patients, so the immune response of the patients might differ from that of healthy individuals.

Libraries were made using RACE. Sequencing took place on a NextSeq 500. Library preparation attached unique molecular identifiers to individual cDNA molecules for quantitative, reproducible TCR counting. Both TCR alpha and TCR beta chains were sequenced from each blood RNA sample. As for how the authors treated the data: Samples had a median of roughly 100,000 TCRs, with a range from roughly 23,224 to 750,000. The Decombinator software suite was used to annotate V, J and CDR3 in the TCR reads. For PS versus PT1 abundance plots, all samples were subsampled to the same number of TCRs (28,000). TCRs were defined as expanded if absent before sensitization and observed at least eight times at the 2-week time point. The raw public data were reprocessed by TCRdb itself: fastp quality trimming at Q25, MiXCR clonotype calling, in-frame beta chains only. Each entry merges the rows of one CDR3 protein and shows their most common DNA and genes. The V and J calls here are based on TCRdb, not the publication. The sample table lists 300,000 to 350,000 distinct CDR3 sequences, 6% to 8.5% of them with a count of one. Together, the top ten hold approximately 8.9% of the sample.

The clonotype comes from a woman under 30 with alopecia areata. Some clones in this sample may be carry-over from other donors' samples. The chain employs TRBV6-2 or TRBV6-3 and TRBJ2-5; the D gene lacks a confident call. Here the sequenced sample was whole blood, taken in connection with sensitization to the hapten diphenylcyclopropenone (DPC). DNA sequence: TGTGCCAGCAGTTACTCGGTCCTGGGGGAGACCCAGTACTTC. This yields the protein CASSYSVLGETQYF.